The source of this T cell receptor beta chain is a study of early T cells in non-severe SARS-CoV-2 infection (dated by TCRdb to the early 2020s). With respect to the entire study: Bulk RNA from unsorted whole blood was used for TCR sequencing, so alpha and beta chains could not be paired. Results the study describes overall, beyond this receptor: VDJdb matching was skewed toward anti-spike CD8 responses and likely underestimated virus-specific expansions by missing private and CD4 specificities.

This clonotype appeared many times. It has no known antigen specificity. Per-nucleotide qualities are absent, and no much larger clonotype sits a single base away. Receptor amplification or capture employed 5' RACE. Instrument on record: NextSeq 500. To correct for sequencing error and PCR bias, the TCR library protocol tagged individual cDNA molecules with unique molecular identifiers. TCR alpha and beta chains were both sequenced, and the abundances of alpha and beta sequences in each sample were closely correlated with each other. Per the source publication's procedure: Decombinator V4 was used to annotate the V gene, J gene and CDR3 of the TCR sequences. Expanded TCRs were defined as changing significantly between any two time points under a Poisson model with p below 0.0001. TCR abundances were normalised to the total number of TCRs sequenced per sample and were expressed as counts per million. VDJdb, accessed 1 November 2021, was searched for CMV, EBV and SARS-CoV-2 annotated TCRs, with TCRs annotated for multiple antigens excluded. TCRdb reprocessing: public reads trimmed at Q25 with fastp, clones called with MiXCR, in-frame beta chains kept. Rows are unified per CDR3 protein, each entry keeping the most common DNA and genes. TCRdb's processing, not the authors', yielded these V and J calls. The sample includes about 56,000 distinct CDR3 sequences, with more than 12% observed a single time. The ten biggest clones cover roughly 4.3% of the sample.

Set within a cohort of healthcare workers in London, UK, this nested case-control study involved weekly PCR testing of nasopharyngeal swabs along with blood sampling. Between 23 and 31 March 2020, the week of the UK lockdown, healthcare workers were enrolled and then followed up weekly for as long as 16 weeks. Source: whole blood, taken at baseline. The TCR originated in an adult who was a healthcare worker with PCR-confirmed SARS-CoV-2 infection or an uninfected control (not recorded which).

The DNA sequence follows: TGTGCCAGCAGTCAGACAGGGGGTCTGACCGGGGAGCTGTTTTTT. This encodes CASSQTGGLTGELFF. The sequence is built from TRBV6-6 and TRBJ2-2; 9 central bases correspond to TRBD1. The CDR3 covers 15 residues, taking in both the cysteine and the phenylalanine. The entry retains the CDR3 DNA only, 45 bases that are in frame from base 1. Trimming removed 5 bases from V and 5 bases from J; the gene matches leave 6 bases unexplained. CDR1 and CDR2 are read off the germline V gene (reference sequence) as MNHNY and SVGAGI.